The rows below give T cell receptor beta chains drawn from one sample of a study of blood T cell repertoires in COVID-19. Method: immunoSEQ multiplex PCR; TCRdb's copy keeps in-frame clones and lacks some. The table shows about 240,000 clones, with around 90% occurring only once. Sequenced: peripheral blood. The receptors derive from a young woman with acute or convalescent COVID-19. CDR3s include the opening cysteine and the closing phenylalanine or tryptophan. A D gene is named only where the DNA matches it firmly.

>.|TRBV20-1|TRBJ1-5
CSASPDGTRNQPQHF
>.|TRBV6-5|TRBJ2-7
CASRGYSTFHEQYF
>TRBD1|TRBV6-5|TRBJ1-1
CASSRQGWLNTEAFF
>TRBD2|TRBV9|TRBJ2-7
CASSPKGLAGGHEQYF
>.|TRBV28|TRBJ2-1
CASSLGVIEQFF
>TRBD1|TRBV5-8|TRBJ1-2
CASSLSGGANYGYTF
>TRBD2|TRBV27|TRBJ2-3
CASKFTSGSGSTDTQYF
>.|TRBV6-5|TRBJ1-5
CASSYSGGEQPQHF
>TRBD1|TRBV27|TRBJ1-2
CASSFDREYGYTF
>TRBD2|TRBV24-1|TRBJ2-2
CASDSGSDTGELFF
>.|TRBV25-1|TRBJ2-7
CASSALQEQYF
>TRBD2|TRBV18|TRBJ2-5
CASSPTLRHPGLAGGSGVETQYF
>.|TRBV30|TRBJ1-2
CAWSVTTYGYTF
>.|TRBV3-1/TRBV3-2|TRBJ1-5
CASSHWGVDQPQHF